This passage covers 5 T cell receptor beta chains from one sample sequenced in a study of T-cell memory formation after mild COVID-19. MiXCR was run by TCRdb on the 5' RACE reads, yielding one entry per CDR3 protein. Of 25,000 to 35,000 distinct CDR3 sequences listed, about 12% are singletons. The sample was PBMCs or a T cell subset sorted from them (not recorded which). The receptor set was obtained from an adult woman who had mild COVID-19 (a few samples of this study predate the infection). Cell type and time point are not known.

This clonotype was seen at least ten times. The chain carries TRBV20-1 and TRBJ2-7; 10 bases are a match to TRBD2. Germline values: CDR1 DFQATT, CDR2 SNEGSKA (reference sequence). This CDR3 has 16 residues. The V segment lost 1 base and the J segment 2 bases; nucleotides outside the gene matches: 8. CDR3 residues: CSARVEAGGSPYEQYF. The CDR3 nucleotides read TGCAGTGCTAGAGTGGAAGCGGGGGGGTCGCCCTACGAGCAGTACTTC.

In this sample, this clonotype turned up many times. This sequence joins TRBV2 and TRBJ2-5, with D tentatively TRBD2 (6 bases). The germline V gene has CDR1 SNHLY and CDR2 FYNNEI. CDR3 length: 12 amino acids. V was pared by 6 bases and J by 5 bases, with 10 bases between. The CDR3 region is CASRTSRETQYF. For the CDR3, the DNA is TGTGCCAGCAGGACTAGTCGGGAGACCCAGTACTTC.

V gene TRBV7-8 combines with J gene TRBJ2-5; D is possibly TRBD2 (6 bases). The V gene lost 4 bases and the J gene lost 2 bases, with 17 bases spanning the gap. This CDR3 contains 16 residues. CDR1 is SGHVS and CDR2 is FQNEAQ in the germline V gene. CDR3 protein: CASSSRSSGLQETQYF. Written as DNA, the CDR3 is TGTGCCAGCAGCTCCCGTAGTAGCGGCCTACAAGAGACCCAGTACTTC.

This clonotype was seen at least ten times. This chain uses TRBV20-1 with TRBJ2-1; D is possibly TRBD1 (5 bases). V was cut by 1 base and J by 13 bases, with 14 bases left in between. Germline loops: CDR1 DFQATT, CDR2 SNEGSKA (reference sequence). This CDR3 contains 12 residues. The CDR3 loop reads CSARGGSSPQFF. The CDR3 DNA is TGCAGTGCTAGAGGGGGCAGCAGTCCACAGTTCTTC.

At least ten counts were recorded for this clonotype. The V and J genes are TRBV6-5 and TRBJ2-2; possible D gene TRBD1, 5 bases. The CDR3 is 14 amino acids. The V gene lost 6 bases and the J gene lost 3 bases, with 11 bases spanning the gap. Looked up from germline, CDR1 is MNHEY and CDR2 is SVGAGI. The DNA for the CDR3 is TGTGCCAGCAGCCCACCAGGGTACACCGGGGAGCTGTTTTTT. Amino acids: CASSPPGYTGELFF.